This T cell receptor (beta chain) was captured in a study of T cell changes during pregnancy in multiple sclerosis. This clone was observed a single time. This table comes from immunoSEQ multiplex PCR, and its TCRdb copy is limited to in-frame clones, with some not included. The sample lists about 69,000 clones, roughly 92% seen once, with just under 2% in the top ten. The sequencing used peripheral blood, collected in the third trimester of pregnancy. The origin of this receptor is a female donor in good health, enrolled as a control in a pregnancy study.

CDR3 in DNA: TGTGCCAGCAGCTTAGTATCGACCGGGACTAGCGGACGTAATGAGCAGTTCTTC. As protein: CASSLVSTGTSGRNEQFF. This chain joins TRBV7-2 and TRBJ2-1; 11 bases map to TRBD2. Germline-derived CDR1 and CDR2 are SGHTA and FQGNSA. Germline trimming cut 1 base from V and 7 bases from J; bases unmatched to any gene: 12. This CDR3 spans 18 amino acids.